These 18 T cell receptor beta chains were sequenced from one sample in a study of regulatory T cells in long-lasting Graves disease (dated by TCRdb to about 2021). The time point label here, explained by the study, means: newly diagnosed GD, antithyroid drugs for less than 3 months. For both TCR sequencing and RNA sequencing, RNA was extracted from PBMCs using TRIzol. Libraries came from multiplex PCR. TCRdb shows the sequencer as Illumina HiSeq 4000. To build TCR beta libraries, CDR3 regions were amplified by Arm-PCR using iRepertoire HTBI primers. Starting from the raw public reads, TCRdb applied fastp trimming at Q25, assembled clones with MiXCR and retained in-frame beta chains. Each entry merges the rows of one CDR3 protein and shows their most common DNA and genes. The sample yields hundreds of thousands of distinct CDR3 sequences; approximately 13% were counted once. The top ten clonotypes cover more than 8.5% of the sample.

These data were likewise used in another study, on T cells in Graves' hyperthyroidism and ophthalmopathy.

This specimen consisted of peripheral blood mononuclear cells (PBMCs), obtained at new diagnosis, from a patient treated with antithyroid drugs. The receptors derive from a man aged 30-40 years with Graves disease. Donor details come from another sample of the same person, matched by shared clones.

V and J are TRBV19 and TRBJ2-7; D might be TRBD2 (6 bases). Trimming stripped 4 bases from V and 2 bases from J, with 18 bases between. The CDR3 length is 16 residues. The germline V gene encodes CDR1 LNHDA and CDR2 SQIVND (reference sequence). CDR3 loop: CASSRGDAASPYEQYF. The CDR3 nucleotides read TGTGCCAGTAGTAGGGGGGATGCTGCTTCCCCCTACGAGCAGTACTTC.

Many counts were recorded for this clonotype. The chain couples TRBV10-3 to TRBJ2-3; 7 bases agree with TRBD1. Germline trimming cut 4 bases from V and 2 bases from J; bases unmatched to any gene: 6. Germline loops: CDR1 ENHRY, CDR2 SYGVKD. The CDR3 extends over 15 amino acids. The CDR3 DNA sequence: TGTGCCATCAGTGGGGGGACAGTCATCACAGATACGCAGTATTTT. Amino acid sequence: CAISGGTVITDTQYF.

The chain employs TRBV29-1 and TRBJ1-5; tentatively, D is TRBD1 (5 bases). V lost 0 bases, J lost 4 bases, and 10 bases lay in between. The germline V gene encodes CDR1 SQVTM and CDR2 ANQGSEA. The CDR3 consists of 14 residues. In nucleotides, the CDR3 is TGCAGCGTTGAAGACGGCGGGGGAAATCAGCCCCAGCATTTT. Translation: CSVEDGGGNQPQHF.

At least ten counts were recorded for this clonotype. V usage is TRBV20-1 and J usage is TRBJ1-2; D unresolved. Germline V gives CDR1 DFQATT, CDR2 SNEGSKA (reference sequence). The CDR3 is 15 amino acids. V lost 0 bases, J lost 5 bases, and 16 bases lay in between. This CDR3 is CSARDRAEELYGYTF. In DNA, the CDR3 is TGCAGTGCTAGAGATAGGGCGGAGGAGCTATATGGCTACACCTTC.

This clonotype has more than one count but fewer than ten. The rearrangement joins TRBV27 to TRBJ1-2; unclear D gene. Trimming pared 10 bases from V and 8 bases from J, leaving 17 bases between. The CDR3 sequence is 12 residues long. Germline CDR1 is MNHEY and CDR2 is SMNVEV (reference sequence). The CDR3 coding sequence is TGTGCCACCCGCGGCGCTACAAGGGGCTACACCTTC. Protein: CATRGATRGYTF.

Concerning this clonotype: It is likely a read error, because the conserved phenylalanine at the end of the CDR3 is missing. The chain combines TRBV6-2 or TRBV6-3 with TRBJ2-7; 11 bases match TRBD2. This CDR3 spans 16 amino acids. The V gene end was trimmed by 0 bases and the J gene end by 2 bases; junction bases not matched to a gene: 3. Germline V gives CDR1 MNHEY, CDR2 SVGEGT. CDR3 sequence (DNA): TGTGCCAGCAGTTACTCGATAGCGGGAGGGGCCTACGAGCAGTACCTC. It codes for CASSYSIAGGAYEQYL.

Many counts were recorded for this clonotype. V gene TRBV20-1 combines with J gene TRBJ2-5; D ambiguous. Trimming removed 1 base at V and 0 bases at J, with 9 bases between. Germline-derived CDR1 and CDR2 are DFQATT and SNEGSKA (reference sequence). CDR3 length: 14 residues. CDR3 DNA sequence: TGCAGTGCTAGAGGAGTCGGAGACCAAGAGACCCAGTACTTC. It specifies CSARGVGDQETQYF.

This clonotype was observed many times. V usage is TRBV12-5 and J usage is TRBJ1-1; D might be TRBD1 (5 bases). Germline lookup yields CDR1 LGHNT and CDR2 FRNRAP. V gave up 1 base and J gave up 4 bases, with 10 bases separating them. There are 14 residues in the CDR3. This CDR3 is CASGLEGPGTEAFF. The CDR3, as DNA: TGTGCTAGTGGTTTGGAGGGACCGGGCACTGAAGCTTTCTTT.

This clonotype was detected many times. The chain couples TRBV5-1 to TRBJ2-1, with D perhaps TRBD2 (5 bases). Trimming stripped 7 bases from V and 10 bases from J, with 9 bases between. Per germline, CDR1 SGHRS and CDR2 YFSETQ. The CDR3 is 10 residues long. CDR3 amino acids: CASGEREQFF. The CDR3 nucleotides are TGCGCCAGCGGGGAGAGGGAGCAGTTCTTC.

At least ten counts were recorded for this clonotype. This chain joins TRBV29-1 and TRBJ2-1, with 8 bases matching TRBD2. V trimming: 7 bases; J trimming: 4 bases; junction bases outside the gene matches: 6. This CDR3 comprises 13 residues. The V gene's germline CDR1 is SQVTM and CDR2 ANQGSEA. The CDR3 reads CSGLREVYNEQFF. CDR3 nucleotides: TGCAGCGGCTTGCGGGAGGTATACAATGAGCAGTTCTTC.

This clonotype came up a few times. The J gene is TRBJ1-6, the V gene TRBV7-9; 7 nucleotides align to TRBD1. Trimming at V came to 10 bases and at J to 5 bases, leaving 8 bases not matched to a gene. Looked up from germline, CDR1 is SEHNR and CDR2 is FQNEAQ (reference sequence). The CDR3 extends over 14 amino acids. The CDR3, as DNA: TGTGCCACCCAGGGGGGGCGGAATAATTCACCCCTCCACTTT. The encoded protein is CATQGGRNNSPLHF.

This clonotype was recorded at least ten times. The CDR3 is CASRSSGRPTYEQYF. The CDR3 bases are TGCGCCAGCAGAAGTAGCGGGAGACCAACCTACGAGCAGTACTTC. This chain connects TRBV5-1 to TRBJ2-7, with 9 bases aligning to TRBD2. J lost 2 bases, V lost 5 bases, and 8 bases had no gene match. Germline V gene data show CDR1 as SGHRS and CDR2 as YFSETQ. The CDR3 runs 15 residues.

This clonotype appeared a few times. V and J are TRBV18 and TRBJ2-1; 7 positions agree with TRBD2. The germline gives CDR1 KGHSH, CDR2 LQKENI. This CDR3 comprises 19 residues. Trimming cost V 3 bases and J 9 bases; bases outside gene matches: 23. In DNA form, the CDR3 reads TGTGCCAGCTCACCCGGACATATTTCGGGGAGCGGGAAGACTGGTGAGCAGTTCTTC. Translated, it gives CASSPGHISGSGKTGEQFF. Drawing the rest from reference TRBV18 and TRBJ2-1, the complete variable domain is NAGVMQNPRHLVRRRGQEARLRCSPMKGHSHVYWYRQLPEEGLKFMVYLQKENIIDESGMPKERFSAEFPKEGPSILRIQQVVRGDSAAYFCASSPGHISGSGKTGEQFFGPGTRLTVL.

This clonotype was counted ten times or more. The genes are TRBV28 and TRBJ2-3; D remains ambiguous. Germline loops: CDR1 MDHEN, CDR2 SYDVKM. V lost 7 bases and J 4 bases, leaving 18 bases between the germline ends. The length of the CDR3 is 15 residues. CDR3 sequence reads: CASTVRGARADTQYF. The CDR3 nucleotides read TGTGCCAGCACCGTTAGAGGAGCTCGCGCAGATACGCAGTATTTT.

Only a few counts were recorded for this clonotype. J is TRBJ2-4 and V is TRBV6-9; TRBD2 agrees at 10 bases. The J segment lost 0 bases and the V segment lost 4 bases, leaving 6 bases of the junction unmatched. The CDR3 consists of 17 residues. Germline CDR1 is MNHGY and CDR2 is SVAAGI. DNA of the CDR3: TGTGCCAGCAGTTCAACAGCGGGAGGGTTAGCCAAAAACATTCAGTACTTC. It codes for CASSSTAGGLAKNIQYF.

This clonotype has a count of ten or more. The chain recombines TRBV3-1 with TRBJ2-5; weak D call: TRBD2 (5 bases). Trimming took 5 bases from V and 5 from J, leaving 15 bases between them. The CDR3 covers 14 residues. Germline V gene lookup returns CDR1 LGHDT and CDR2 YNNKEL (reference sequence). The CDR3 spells CASSASDPGETQYF. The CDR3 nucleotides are TGTGCCAGCAGCGCATCCGACCCGGGGGAGACCCAGTACTTC.

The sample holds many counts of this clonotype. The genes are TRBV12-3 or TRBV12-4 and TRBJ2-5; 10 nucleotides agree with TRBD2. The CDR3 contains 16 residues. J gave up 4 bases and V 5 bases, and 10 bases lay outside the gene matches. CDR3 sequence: CASSPLSGRAGETQYF. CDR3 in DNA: TGTGCCAGCAGTCCCCTCAGCGGGAGGGCCGGAGAGACCCAGTACTTC.

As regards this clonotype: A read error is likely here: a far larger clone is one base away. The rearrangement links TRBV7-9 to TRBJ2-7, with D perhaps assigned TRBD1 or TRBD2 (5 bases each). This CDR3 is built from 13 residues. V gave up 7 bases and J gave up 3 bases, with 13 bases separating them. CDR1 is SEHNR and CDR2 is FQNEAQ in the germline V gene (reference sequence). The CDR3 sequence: CASTVEGRYEQYF. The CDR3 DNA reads TGTGCCAGCACCGTAGAGGGGCGCTACGAGCAGTACTTC.